This T cell receptor (beta chain) comes out of a study of T cell repertoires in cytomegalovirus infection. The overall study: Use of recently identified HLA-C-restricted and well-studied HLA-B-restricted CMV epitopes was part of the study. Matching HLA type and CMV infection were both indicated by public TCR beta signatures.

TCRdb itself ran the reads through MiXCR, one entry per CDR3 protein. The table shows some 120,000 distinct CDR3 sequences, with around 30% occurring only once. Whole-study findings and limits: Public TCR beta family frequency separated CMV-and-HLA carriers, including in an independent cohort. Within the response measured ex vivo, HLA-C-restricted CMV-specific TCR beta clonotypes were dominant.

On this clonotype itself: The antigen remains undetermined.

CDR1 and CDR2 from the germline V gene are MNHEY and SMNVEV (reference sequence). V shed 0 bases and J 13 bases; nucleotides not matched to a gene: 14. The CDR3 loop spans 17 amino acids. The sample here was CD8+ T cells from cultured PBMCs, taken from culture after CMV antigen stimulation. V usage is TRBV27 and J usage is TRBJ2-1; the match to TRBD2 covers 11 bases. The TCR comes from a human donor in good health (CMV status not recorded). Some clones in this sample may be carry-over from other donors' samples. The DNA for the CDR3 is TGTGCCAGCAGTTTATCGTGGGGTAGCGGGGGGGCTGAGGAACAGTTCTTC. The encoded protein is CASSLSWGSGGAEEQFF.